These 9 T cell receptor beta chains were sequenced from one sample in a study of blood T cell repertoires in COVID-19. Libraries were prepared by immunoSEQ multiplex PCR; TCRdb keeps only in-frame clonotypes and omits some of them. The table lists a few hundred thousand clones, about nine tenths of them singletons. Sequencing used peripheral blood. The origin of the receptors is a man in his 60s who had recovered from COVID-19.

This chain joins TRBV5-1 and TRBJ1-1; D unclear. The V gene's germline CDR1 is SGHRS and CDR2 YFSETQ. The CDR3 is 13 residues long. V was clipped by 5 bases and J by 4 bases, with 12 bases between them. In nucleotides, the CDR3 is TGCGCCAGCAGGGAAGCGGCATTCACTGAAGCTTTCTTT. This sequence encodes CASREAAFTEAFF. Full variable domain (missing parts from reference TRBV5-1 and TRBJ1-1): KAGVTQTPRYLIKTRGQQVTLSCSPISGHRSVSWYQQTPGQGLQFLFEYFSETQRNKGNFPGRFSGRQFSNSRSEMNVSTLELGDSALYLCASREAAFTEAFFGQGTRLTVV.

This chain connects TRBV11-2 to TRBJ2-1, with 7 bases identical to TRBD1. The J segment lost 4 bases and the V segment lost 1 base, leaving 4 bases of the junction unmatched. The CDR3 has 15 amino acids. CDR1 is SGHAT and CDR2 is FQNNGV in the germline V gene. The CDR3 bases are TGTGCCAGCAGCTTAGGCAGGGGGAAATACAATGAGCAGTTCTTC. Amino acid sequence: CASSLGRGKYNEQFF.

The V and J genes are TRBV18 and TRBJ1-1; no reliable D call. This CDR3 is 14 amino acids long. Per the germline V gene, CDR1 is KGHSH and CDR2 is LQKENI. The V end lost 2 bases, the J end lost 0 bases, and 7 bases lay between the germline ends. Here the CDR3 DNA reads TGTGCCAGCTCACCAGGCAGATTGAACACTGAAGCTTTCTTT. The encoded protein is CASSPGRLNTEAFF.

The chain links TRBV3-1 (or the pseudogene TRBV3-2) to TRBJ2-7; 12 bases agree with TRBD2. Trimming removed 4 bases from V and 4 bases from J; junction bases left unmatched: 8. The CDR3 covers 16 residues. CDR1 is LGHDT, CDR2 YNNKEL, per germline (reference sequence). The CDR3 nucleotides read TGTGCCAGCAGCCGCCAACTAGCGGGGGGAAGGTACGAGCAGTACTTC. Residues: CASSRQLAGGRYEQYF.

This chain connects TRBV10-3 to TRBJ2-1, with 8 bases identical to TRBD1. V lost 2 bases, J lost 8 bases, and 14 bases stayed unmatched. The CDR3 has 17 amino acids. Per the germline V gene, CDR1 is ENHRY and CDR2 is SYGVKD. In nucleotides, the CDR3 is TGTGCCATCAGTGAGCCAGTTTACAGGGGGTCTACAGATGAGCAGTTCTTC. Encoded protein: CAISEPVYRGSTDEQFF.

V and J are TRBV3-1 (or the pseudogene TRBV3-2) and TRBJ2-5; TRBD2 aligns across 8 bases. Germline V gene data show CDR1 as LGHDT and CDR2 as YNNKEL (reference sequence). Germline trimming cut 4 bases from V and 7 bases from J; bases unmatched to any gene: 14. The CDR3 is made up of 16 amino acids. The CDR3 loop is CASSPGAGASGRTQYF. DNA of the CDR3: TGTGCCAGCAGCCCAGGAGCGGGGGCGTCCGGGAGGACCCAGTACTTC.

The chain uses TRBV18 and TRBJ1-1; D remains ambiguous. Trimming shortened V by 0 bases and J by 1 base, and 9 bases separated the two germline ends. CDR3 size: 15 residues. Germline CDR1 reads KGHSH; CDR2 reads LQKENI. CDR3 nucleotide sequence: TGTGCCAGCTCACCACCGCAGGCCCGGAACACTGAAGCTTTCTTT. Translating it yields CASSPPQARNTEAFF.

The chain links TRBV19 to TRBJ2-3; the match to TRBD2 covers 7 bases. The V gene's germline CDR1 is LNHDA and CDR2 SQIVND (reference sequence). With 5 bases clipped from V and 3 bases from J, the junction kept 8 bases outside the gene matches. This CDR3 spans 15 amino acids. In DNA form, the CDR3 reads TGTGCCAGTAGTCCCACTAGCGCCAAAACAGATACGCAGTATTTT. Its translation: CASSPTSAKTDTQYF.

This clone is a singleton in its sample. The chain carries TRBV9 and TRBJ2-7; TRBD1 aligns across 7 bases. CDR1 is SGDLS, CDR2 YYNGEE, per germline. The CDR3 has 15 amino acids. Losses at the gene ends were 3 bases for V and 1 base for J; bases not matched to a gene: 7. This chain's CDR3 is CASSAGQAFSYEQYF. The CDR3 DNA follows: TGTGCCAGCAGCGCCGGACAGGCTTTTTCCTACGAGCAGTACTTC.